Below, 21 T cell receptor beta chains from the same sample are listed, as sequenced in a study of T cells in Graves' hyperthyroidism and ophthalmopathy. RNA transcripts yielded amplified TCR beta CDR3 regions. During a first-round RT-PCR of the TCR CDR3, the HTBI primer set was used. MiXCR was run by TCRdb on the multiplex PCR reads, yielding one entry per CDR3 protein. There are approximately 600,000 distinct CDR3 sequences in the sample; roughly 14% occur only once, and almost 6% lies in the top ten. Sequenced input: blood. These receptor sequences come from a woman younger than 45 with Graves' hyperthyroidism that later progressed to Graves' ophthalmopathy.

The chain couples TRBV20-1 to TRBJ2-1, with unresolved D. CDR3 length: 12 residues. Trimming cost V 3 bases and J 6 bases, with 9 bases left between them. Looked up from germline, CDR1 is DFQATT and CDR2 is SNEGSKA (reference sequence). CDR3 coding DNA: TGCAGTGCTAGCTTCCAGCCCAATGAGCAGTTCTTC. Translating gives CSASFQPNEQFF.

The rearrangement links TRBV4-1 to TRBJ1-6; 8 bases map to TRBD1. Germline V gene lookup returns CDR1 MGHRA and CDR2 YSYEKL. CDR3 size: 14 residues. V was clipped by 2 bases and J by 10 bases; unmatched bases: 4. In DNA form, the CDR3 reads TGCGCCAGCAGCCAACCGGGACAGGTCTCACCCCTCCACTTT. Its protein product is CASSQPGQVSPLHF.

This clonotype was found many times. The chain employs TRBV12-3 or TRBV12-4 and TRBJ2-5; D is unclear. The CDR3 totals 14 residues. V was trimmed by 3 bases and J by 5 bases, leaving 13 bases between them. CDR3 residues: CASSFHGGVETQYF. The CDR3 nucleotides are TGTGCCAGCAGTTTTCATGGTGGGGTGGAGACCCAGTACTTC.

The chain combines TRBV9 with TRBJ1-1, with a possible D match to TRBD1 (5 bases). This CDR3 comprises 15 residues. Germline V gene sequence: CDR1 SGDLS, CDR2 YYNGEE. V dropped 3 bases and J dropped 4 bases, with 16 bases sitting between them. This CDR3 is CASSGDLASGTEAFF. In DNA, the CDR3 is TGTGCCAGCAGCGGGGACCTCGCCAGTGGCACTGAAGCTTTCTTT.

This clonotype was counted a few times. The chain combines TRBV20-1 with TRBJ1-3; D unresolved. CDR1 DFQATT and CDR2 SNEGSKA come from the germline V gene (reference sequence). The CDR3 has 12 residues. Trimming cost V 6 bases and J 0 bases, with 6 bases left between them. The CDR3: CSAQSSGNTIYF. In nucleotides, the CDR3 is TGCAGTGCCCAAAGCTCTGGAAACACCATATATTTT.

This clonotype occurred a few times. CDR3 DNA: TGTGCCAGCAACCTAGATGAGCGGGAAGGTGAGCAGTTCTTC. This gives the protein CASNLDEREGEQFF. The rearrangement joins TRBV7-9 to TRBJ2-1; 7 positions agree with TRBD2. The CDR3 has 14 amino acids. The ends lost 7 bases at V and 9 bases at J; junction bases unmatched: 12. The germline gives CDR1 SEHNR, CDR2 FQNEAQ (reference sequence).

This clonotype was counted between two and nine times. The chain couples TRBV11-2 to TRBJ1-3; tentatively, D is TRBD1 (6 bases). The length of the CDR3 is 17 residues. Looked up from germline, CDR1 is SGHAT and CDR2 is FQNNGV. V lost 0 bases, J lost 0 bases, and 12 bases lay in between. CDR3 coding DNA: TGTGCCAGCAGCTTAGAAGGGGGGGTCTACTCTGGAAACACCATATATTTT. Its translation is CASSLEGGVYSGNTIYF.

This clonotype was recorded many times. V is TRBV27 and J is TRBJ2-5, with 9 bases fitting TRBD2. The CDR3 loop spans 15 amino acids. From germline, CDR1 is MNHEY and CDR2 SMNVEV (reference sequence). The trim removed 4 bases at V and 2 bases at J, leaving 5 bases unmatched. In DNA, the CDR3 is TGTGCCAGCAGTTATAGGCTAGCGGGGCAAGAGACCCAGTACTTC. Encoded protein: CASSYRLAGQETQYF.

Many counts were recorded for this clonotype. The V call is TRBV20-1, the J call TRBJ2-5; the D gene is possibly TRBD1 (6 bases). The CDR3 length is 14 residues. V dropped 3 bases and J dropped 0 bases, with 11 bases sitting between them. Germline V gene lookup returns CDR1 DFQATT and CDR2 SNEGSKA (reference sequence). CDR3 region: CSASGDIDQETQYF. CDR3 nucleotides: TGCAGTGCTAGCGGGGACATAGACCAAGAGACCCAGTACTTC.

The CDR3 DNA is TGCAGCGTTGTAGGAGTCACTAGCACAGATACGCAGTATTTT. Protein: CSVVGVTSTDTQYF. The gene calls are TRBV29-1 and TRBJ2-3; no clear D. The ends were cut back, 4 bases at V and 0 bases at J, with 11 bases in the middle. CDR3 length equals 14 residues. Germline V lookup: CDR1 SQVTM, CDR2 ANQGSEA.

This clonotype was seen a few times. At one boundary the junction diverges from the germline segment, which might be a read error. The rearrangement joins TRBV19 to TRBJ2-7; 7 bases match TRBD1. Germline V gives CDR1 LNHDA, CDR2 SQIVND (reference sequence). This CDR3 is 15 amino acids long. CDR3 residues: CASSALGDRVNERYF. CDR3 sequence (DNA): TGTGCCAGTAGTGCCCTAGGAGACAGGGTGAACGAGCGGTACTTC.

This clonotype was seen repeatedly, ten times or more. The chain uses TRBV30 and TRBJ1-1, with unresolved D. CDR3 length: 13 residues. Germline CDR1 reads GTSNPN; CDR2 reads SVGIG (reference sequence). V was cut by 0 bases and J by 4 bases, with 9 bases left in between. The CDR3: CAWSVGLGTEAFF. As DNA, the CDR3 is TGTGCCTGGAGTGTCGGGCTGGGCACTGAAGCTTTCTTT.

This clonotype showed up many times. The CDR3 bases are TGTGCCAGCAGCTTATACGTAGCGGGGGGCGAGCAGTACTTC. It is translated as CASSLYVAGGEQYF. This chain uses TRBV11-1 with TRBJ2-7, with 10 bases lining up with TRBD2. Germline V gene sequence: CDR1 SGHAT, CDR2 FQDESV (reference sequence). V shed 2 bases and J 6 bases; nucleotides not matched to a gene: 4. This CDR3 is 14 amino acids long.

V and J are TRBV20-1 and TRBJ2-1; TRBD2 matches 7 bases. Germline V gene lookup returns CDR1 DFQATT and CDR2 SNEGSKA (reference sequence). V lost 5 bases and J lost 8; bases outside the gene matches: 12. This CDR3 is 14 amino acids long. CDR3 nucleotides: TGCAGTGCTGCCTGGGCTAGCGGTTCACATGAGCAGTTCTTC. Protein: CSAAWASGSHEQFF.

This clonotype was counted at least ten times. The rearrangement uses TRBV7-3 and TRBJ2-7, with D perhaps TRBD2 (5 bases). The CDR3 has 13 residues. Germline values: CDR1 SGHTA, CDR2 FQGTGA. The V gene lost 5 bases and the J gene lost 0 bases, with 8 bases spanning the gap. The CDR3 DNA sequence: TGTGCCAGCAGCAAAGCGGTCTCCTACGAGCAGTACTTC. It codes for CASSKAVSYEQYF. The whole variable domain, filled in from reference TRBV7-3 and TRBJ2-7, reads GAGVSQTPSNKVTEKGKYVELRCDPISGHTALYWYRQSLGQGPEFLIYFQGTGAADDSGLPNDRFFAVRPEGSVSTLKIQRTERGDSAVYLCASSKAVSYEQYFGPGTRLTVT.

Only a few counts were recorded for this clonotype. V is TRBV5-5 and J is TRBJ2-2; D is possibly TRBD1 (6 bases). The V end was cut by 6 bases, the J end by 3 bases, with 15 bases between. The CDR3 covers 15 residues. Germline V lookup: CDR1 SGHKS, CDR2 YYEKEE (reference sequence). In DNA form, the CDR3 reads TGTGCCAGCATCCAACTGGACAGCTACACCGGGGAGCTGTTTTTT. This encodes CASIQLDSYTGELFF.

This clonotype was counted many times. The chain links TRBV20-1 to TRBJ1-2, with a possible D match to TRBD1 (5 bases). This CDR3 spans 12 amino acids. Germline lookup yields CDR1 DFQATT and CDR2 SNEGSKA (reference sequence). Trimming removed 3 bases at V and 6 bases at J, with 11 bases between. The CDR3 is CSASSGGNGYTF. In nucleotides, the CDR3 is TGCAGTGCTAGCTCTGGGGGTAATGGCTACACCTTC.

CDR3 loop: CASSQEGGRDGTQYF. The CDR3 DNA is TGCGCCAGCAGCCAAGAGGGCGGCAGGGATGGGACCCAGTACTTC. The V call is TRBV4-1, the J call TRBJ2-5, with D maybe TRBD1 (5 bases). CDR3 length: 15 residues. Trimming shortened V by 0 bases and J by 7 bases, and 15 bases separated the two germline ends. Germline-derived CDR1 and CDR2 are MGHRA and YSYEKL.

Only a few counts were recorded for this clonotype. CDR3 amino acids: CSARAGTSGDYEQYF. CDR3 nucleotide sequence: TGCAGTGCTAGAGCTGGGACTAGCGGGGACTACGAGCAGTACTTC. This chain uses TRBV20-1 with TRBJ2-7; 13 bases line up with TRBD2. Germline-derived CDR1 and CDR2 are DFQATT and SNEGSKA (reference sequence). With 1 base clipped from V and 3 bases from J, the junction kept 3 bases outside the gene matches. The length of the CDR3 is 15 residues.

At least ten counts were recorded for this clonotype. For the CDR3, the DNA is TGTGCTAGTGCCGACAGGACCACTGAAGCTTTCTTT. This codes for CASADRTTEAFF. The chain links TRBV12-5 to TRBJ1-1, with D perhaps matching TRBD1 (6 bases). V shed 7 bases and J shed 4 bases, with 10 bases lying between them. Germline V gene lookup returns CDR1 LGHNT and CDR2 FRNRAP. The CDR3 has 12 residues. The full variable domain, rest sourced from reference TRBV12-5 and TRBJ1-1, is DARVTQTPRHKVTEMGQEVTMRCQPILGHNTVFWYRQTMMQGLELLAYFRNRAPLDDSGMPKDRFSAEMPDATLATLKIQPSEPRDSAVYFCASADRTTEAFFGQGTRLTVV.

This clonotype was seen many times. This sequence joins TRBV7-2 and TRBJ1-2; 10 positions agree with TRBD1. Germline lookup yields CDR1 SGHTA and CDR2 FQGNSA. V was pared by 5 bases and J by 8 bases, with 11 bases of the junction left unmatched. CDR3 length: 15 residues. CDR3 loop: CASSQLGDRGGGYTF. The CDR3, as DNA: TGTGCCAGCAGCCAATTGGGGGACAGGGGAGGCGGCTACACCTTC.